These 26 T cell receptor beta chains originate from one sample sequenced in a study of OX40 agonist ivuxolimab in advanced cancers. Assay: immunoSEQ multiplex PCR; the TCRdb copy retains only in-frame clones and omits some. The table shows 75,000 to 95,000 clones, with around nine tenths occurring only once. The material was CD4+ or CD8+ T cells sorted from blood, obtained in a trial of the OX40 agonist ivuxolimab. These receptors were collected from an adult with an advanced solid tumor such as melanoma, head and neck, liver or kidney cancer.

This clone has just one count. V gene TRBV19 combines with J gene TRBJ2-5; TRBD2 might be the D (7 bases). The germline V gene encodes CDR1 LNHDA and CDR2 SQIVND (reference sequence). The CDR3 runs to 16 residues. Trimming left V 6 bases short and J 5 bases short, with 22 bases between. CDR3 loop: CASSYLAAGGEETQYF. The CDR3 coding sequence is TGTGCCAGTAGCTATCTAGCGGCCGGGGGCGAGGAGACCCAGTACTTC.

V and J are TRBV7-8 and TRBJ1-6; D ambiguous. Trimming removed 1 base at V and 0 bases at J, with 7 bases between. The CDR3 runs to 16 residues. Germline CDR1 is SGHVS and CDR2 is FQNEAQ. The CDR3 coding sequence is TGTGCCAGCAGCTTAGGGTCAGCCTCCTATAATTCACCCCTCCACTTT. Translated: CASSLGSASYNSPLHF.

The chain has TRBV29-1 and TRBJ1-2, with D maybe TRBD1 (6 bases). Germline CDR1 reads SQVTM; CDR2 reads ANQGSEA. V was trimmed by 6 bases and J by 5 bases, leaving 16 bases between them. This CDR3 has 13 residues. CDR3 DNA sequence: TGCAGCGTGAATCCGACAGGAGGTTATGGCTACACCTTC. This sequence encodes CSVNPTGGYGYTF. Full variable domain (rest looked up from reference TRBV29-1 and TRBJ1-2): SAVISQKPSRDICQRGTSLTIQCQVDSQVTMMFWYRQQPGQSLTLIATANQGSEATYESGFVIDKFPISRPNLTFSTLTVSNMSPEDSSIYLCSVNPTGGYGYTFGSGTRLTVV.

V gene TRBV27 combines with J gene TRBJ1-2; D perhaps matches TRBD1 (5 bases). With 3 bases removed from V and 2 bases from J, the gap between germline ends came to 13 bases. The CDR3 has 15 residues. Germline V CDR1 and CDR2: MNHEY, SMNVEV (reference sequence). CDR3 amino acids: CASSFRAGQNYGYTF. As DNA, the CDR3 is TGTGCCAGCAGTTTCCGGGCGGGGCAGAACTATGGCTACACCTTC.

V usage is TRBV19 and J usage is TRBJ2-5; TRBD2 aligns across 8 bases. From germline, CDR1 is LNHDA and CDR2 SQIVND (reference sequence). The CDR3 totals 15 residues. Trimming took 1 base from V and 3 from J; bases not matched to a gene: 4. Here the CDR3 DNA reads TGTGCCAGTAGTATAGGGATAGCGGGGAAAGAGACCCAGTACTTC. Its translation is CASSIGIAGKETQYF.

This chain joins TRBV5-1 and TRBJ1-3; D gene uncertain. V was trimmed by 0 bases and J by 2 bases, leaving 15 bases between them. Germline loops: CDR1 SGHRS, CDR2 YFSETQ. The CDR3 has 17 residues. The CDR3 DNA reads TGCGCCAGCAGCTTGGGGGCCGGAAGATCCACTGGAAACACCATATATTTT. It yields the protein CASSLGAGRSTGNTIYF.

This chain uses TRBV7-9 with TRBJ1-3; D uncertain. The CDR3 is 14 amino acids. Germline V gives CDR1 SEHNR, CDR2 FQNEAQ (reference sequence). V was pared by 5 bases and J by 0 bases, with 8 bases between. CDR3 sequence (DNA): TGTGCCAGCAGCGAGGGCGGCTCTGGAAACACCATATATTTT. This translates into CASSEGGSGNTIYF.

Here the CDR3 DNA reads TGTGCCTGGAGTGTACGGGGGGTCAATCAGCCCCAGCATTTT. It yields the protein CAWSVRGVNQPQHF. The rearrangement joins TRBV30 to TRBJ1-5, with a weak D call TRBD1 (5 bases). Trimming stripped 0 bases from V and 3 bases from J, with 9 bases between. Germline CDR1 is GTSNPN and CDR2 is SVGIG (reference sequence). The CDR3 loop spans 14 amino acids.

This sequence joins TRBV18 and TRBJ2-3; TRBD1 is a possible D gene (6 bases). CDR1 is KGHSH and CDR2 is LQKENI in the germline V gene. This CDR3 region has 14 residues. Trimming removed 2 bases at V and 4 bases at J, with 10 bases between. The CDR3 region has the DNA TGTGCCAGCTCACCAGGGGGCCCCGCAGATACGCAGTATTTT. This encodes CASSPGGPADTQYF.

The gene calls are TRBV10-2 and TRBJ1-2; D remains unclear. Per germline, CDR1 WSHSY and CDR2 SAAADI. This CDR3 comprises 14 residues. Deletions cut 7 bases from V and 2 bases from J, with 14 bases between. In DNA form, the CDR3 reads TGCGCCAGCACTCCCGGGGTCCAGAACTATGGCTACACCTTC. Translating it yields CASTPGVQNYGYTF.

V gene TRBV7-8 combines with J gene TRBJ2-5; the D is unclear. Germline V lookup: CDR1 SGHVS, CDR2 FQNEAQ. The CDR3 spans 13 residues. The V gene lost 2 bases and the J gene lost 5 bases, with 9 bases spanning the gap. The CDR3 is CASSLHNFETQYF. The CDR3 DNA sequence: TGTGCCAGCAGCTTACACAATTTCGAGACCCAGTACTTC. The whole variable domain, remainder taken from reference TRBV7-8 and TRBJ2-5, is GAGVSQSPRYKVAKRGQDVALRCDPISGHVSLFWYQQALGQGPEFLTYFQNEAQLDKSGLPSDRFFAERPEGSVSTLKIQRTQQEDSAVYLCASSLHNFETQYFGPGTRLLVL.

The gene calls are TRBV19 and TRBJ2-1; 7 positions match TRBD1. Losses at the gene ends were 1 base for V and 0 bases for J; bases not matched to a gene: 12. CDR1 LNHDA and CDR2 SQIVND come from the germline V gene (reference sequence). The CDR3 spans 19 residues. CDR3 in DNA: TGTGCCAGTAGTATAGGAGACAGGGTTGACTTGAGCTCCTACAATGAGCAGTTCTTC. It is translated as CASSIGDRVDLSSYNEQFF.

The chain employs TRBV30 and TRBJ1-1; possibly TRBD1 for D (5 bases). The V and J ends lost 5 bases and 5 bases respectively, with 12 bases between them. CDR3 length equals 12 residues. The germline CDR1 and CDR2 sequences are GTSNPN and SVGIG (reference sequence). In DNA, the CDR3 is TGTGCCTGGCTCCAGGGTGGGACTGAAGCTTTCTTT. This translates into CAWLQGGTEAFF.

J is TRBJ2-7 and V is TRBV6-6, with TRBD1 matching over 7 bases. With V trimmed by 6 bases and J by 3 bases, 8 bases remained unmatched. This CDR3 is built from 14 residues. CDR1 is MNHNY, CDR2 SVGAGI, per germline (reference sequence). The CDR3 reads CASRRPGQSYEQYF. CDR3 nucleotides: TGTGCCAGCAGACGCCCGGGACAGAGCTACGAGCAGTACTTC.

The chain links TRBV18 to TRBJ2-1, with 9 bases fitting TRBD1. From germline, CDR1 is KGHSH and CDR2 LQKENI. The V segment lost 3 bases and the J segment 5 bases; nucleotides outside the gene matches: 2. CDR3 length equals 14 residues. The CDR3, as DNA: TGTGCCAGCTCACCCAGACAGGGGGACAATGAGCAGTTCTTC. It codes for CASSPRQGDNEQFF.

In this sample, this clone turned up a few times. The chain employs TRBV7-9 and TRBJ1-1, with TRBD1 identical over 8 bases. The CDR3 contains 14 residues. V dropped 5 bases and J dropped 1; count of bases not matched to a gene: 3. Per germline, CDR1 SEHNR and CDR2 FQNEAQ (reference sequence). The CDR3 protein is CASSPGQGNTEAFF. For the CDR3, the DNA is TGTGCCAGCAGCCCCGGACAGGGGAACACTGAAGCTTTCTTT. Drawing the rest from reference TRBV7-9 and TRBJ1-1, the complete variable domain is DTGVSQNPRHKITKRGQNVTFRCDPISEHNRLYWYRQTLGQGPEFLTYFQNEAQLEKSRLLSDRFSAERPKGSFSTLEIQRTEQGDSAMYLCASSPGQGNTEAFFGQGTRLTVV.

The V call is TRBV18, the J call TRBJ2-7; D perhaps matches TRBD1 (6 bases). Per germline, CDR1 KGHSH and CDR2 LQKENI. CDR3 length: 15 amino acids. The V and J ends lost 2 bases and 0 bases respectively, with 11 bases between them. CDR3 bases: TGTGCCAGCTCACCAGGGACAATCGGCTCCTACGAGCAGTACTTC. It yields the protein CASSPGTIGSYEQYF.

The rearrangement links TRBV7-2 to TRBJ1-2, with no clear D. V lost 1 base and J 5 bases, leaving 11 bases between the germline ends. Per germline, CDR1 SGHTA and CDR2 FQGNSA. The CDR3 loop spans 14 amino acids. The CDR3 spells CASSLEPASYGYTF. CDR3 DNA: TGTGCCAGCAGCTTAGAGCCAGCAAGTTATGGCTACACCTTC.

The CDR3 nucleotides read TGTGCCACCAGCAGAGAAGTCCCCGCCCAAGAGACCCAGTACTTC. Encoded protein: CATSREVPAQETQYF. The chain links TRBV15 to TRBJ2-5; D is undetermined. Trimming left V 0 bases short and J 1 base short, with 9 bases between. CDR1 is LNHNV, CDR2 YYDKDF, per germline (reference sequence). The CDR3 sequence is 15 residues long.

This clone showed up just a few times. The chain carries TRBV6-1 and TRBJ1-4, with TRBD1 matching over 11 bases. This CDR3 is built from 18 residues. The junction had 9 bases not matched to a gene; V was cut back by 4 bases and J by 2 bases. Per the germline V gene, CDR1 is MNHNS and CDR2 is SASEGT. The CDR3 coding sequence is TGTGCCAGCAGTGCCCTCCGGGACAGGGGGTGGACTAATGAAAAACTGTTTTTT. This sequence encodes CASSALRDRGWTNEKLFF.

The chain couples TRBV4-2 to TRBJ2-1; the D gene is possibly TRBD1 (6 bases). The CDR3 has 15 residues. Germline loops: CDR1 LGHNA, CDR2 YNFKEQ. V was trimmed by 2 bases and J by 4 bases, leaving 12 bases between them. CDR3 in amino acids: CASSQIPQGYNEQFF. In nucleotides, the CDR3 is TGTGCCAGCAGCCAAATCCCGCAGGGGTACAATGAGCAGTTCTTC.

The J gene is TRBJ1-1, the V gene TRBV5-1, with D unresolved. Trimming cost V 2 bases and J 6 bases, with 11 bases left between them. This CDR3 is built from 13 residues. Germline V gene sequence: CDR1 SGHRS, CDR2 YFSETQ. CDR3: CASSFQDWSEAFF. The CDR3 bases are TGCGCCAGCAGCTTTCAGGATTGGTCTGAAGCTTTCTTT.

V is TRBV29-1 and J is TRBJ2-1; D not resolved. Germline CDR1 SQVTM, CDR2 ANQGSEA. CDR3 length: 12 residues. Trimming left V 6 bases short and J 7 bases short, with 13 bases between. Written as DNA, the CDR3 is TGCAGCGTCTCTCGTGATAGAAATGAGCAGTTCTTC. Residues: CSVSRDRNEQFF.

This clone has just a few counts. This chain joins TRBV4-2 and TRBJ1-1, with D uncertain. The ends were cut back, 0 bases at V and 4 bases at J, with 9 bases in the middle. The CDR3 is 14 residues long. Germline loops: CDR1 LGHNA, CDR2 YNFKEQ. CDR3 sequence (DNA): TGTGCCAGCAGCCAAGATGAGGGAGGCACTGAAGCTTTCTTT. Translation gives CASSQDEGGTEAFF.

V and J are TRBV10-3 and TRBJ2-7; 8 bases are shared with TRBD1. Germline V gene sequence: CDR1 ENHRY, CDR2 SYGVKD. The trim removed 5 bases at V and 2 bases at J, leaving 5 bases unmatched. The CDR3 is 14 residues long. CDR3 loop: CAISTGQDPYEQYF. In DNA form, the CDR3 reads TGTGCCATCAGTACGGGACAGGACCCCTACGAGCAGTACTTC.

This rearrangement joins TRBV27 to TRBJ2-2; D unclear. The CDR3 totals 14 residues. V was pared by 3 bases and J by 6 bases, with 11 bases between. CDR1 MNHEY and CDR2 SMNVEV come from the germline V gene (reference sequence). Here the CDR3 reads CASSFTRAAGELFF. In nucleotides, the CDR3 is TGTGCCAGCAGTTTCACACGGGCAGCCGGGGAGCTGTTTTTT.